This T cell receptor (beta chain) was sequenced for a study of type 1 regulatory T cells. The CDR3 contains 16 residues. Trimming removed 0 bases from V and 3 bases from J; junction bases left unmatched: 5. CDR1 is SGHDT, CDR2 YYEEEE, per germline. MiXCR was run by TCRdb on the reads, yielding one entry per CDR3 protein. The repertoire has over 55,000 distinct CDR3 sequences, around 68% of them found once; the top ten carry 7.6%. A remark on this clonotype: The antigen remains unidentified.

The chain is built from TRBV5-6 and TRBJ2-2, with 7 bases that match TRBD2. Sequencing was performed on cultured T cells, either the whole culture or a sorted T cell fraction (not recorded which). Subset: Tr1-enriched cell product generated in vitro against host alloantigens. This receptor was taken from a human donor in good health. This CDR3 is CASSLAEREYTGELFF. As DNA, the CDR3 is TGTGCCAGCAGCTTGGCCGAGCGGGAATACACCGGGGAGCTGTTTTTT.